The clone carrying this T cell receptor (beta chain) was seen a handful of times. TCRdb re-derived calls from the 5' RACE reads in MiXCR, one entry per CDR3 protein. The table has 400,000 to 500,000 distinct CDR3 sequences, roughly 18% seen once. The sample is drawn from a study of identical twins. The CDR3 covers 12 residues. V dropped 6 bases and J dropped 3 bases, with 9 bases sitting between them. In germline, CDR1 is MNHEY, CDR2 SVGAGI. This clonotype was obtained from a man in his forties or fifties in good health. The chain employs TRBV6-5 and TRBJ2-7; D not resolved. Sequencing was performed on naive T cells sorted from blood. The CDR3 region has the DNA TGTGCCAGCAGCTCAGGCCACTACGAGCAGTACTTC. This translates into CASSSGHYEQYF.